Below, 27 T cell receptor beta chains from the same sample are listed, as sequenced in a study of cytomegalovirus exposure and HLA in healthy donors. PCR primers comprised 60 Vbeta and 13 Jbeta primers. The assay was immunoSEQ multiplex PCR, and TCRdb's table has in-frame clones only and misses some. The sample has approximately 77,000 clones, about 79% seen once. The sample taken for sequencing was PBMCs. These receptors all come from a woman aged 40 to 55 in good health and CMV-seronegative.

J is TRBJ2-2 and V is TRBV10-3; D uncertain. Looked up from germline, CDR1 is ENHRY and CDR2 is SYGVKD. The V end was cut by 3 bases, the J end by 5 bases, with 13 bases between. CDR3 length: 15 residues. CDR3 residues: CAISDRSEVTGELFF. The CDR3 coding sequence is TGTGCCATCAGTGACAGATCCGAAGTGACCGGGGAGCTGTTTTTT.

CDR3 in amino acids: CASSTVRSYGYTF. CDR3 nucleotide sequence: TGTGCCAGCAGCACCGTACGGTCCTATGGCTACACCTTC. The chain combines TRBV11-2 with TRBJ1-2, with D unclear. Germline V gene data show CDR1 as SGHAT and CDR2 as FQNNGV. The CDR3 contains 13 residues. V shed 5 bases and J shed 4 bases, with 11 bases lying between them.

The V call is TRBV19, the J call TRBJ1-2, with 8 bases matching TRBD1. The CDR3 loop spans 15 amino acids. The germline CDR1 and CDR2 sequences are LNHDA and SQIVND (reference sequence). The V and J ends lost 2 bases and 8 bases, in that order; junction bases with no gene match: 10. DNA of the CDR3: TGTGCCAGTAGTATACCCGCAGGGGGCGCGGAAGGCTACACCTTC. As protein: CASSIPAGGAEGYTF.

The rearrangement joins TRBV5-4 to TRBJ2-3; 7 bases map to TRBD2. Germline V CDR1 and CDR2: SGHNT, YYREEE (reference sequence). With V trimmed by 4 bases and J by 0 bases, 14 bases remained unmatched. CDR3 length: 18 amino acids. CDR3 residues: CASSPGGGLVTSTDTQYF. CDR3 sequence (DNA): TGTGCCAGCAGCCCCGGTGGAGGACTAGTAACAAGCACAGATACGCAGTATTTT.

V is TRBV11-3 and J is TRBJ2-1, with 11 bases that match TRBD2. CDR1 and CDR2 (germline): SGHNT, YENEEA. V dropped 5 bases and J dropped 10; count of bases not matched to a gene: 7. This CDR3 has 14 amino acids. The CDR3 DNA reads TGTGCCAGCAGCGCAACTAGCGGGAGTTTAGAGCAGTTCTTC. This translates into CASSATSGSLEQFF.

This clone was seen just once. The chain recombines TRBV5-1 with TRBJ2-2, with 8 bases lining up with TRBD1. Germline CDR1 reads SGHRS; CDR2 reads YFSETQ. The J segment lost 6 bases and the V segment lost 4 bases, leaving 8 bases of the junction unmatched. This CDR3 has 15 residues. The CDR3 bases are TGCGCCAGCAGCCTAGGGACAGGTGGGGCCGGGGAGCTGTTTTTT. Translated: CASSLGTGGAGELFF.

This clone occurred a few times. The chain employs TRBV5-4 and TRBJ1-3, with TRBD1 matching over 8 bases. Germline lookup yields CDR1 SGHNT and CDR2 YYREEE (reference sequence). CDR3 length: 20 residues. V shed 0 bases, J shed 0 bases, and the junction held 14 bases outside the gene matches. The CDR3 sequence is CASSLVTDRDGSFSGNTIYF. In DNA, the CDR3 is TGTGCCAGCAGCTTGGTGACGGACAGGGATGGGTCCTTCTCTGGAAACACCATATATTTT.

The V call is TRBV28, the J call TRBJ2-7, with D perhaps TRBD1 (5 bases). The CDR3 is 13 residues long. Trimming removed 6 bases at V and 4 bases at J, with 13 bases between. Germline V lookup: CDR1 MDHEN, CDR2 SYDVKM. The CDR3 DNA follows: TGTGCCAGCAGAAACCCAGACAGTTACGAGCAGTACTTC. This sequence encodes CASRNPDSYEQYF.

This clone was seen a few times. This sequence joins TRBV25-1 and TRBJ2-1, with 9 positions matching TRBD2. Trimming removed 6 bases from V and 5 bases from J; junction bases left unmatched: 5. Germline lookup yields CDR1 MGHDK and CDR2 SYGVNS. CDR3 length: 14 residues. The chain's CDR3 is CASRTSGPNNEQFF. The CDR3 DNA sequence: TGTGCCAGCAGGACTAGCGGACCCAACAATGAGCAGTTCTTC.

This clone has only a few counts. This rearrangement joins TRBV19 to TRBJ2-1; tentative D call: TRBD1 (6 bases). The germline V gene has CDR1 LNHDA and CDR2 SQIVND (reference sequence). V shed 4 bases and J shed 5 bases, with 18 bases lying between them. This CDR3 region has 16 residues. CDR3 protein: CASSTRDTRRHNEQFF. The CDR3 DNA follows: TGTGCCAGTAGTACAAGGGACACCCGGAGGCACAATGAGCAGTTCTTC.

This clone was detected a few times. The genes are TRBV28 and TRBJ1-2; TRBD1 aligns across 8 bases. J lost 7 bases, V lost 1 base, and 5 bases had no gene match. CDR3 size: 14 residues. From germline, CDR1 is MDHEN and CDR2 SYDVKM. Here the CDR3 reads CASSLSRGLRGYTF. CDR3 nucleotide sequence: TGTGCCAGCAGTTTATCCAGGGGGCTGCGTGGCTACACCTTC.

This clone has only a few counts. This CDR3 is CASSQTGTSGTYEQYF. In nucleotides, the CDR3 is TGCGCCAGCAGCCAGACCGGGACTAGCGGCACCTACGAGCAGTACTTC. The chain joins TRBV4-1 to TRBJ2-7; 11 positions agree with TRBD2. In germline, CDR1 is MGHRA, CDR2 YSYEKL. This CDR3 region has 16 residues. J was trimmed by 2 bases and V by 3 bases; bases with no gene match: 6.

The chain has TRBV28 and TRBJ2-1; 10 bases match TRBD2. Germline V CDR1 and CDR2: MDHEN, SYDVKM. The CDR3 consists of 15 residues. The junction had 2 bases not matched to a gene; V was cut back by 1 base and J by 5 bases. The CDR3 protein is CASSLFLAGDNEQFF. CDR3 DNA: TGTGCCAGCAGTTTATTCCTAGCGGGAGACAATGAGCAGTTCTTC.

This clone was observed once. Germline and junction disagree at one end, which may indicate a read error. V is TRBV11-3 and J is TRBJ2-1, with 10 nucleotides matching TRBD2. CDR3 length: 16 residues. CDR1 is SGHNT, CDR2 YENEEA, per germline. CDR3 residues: CASSLESGRGGNEQFF. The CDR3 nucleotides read TGTGCCAGCAGCCTAGAAAGCGGGAGGGGTGGTAATGAGCAGTTCTTC.

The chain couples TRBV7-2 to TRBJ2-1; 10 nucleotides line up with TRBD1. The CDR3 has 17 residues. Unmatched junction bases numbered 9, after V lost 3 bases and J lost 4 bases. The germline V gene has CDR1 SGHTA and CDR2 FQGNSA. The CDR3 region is CASSFDLRDRGYNEQFF. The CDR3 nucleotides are TGTGCCAGCAGCTTCGACCTGAGGGACAGGGGTTACAATGAGCAGTTCTTC.

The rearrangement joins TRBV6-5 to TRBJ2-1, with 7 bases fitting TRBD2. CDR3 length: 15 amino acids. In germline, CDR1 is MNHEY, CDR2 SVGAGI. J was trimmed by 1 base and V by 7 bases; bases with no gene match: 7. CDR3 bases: TGTGCCAGCAAAATTCCCGGGGGGTCCTACAATGAGCAGTTCTTC. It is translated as CASKIPGGSYNEQFF.

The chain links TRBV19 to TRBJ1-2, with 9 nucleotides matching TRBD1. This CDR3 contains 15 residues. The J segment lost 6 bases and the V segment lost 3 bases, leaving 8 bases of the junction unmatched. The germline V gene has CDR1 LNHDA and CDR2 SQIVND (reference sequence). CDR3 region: CASSMFGTGQDGYTF. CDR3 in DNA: TGTGCCAGTAGTATGTTTGGGACAGGGCAGGATGGCTACACCTTC.

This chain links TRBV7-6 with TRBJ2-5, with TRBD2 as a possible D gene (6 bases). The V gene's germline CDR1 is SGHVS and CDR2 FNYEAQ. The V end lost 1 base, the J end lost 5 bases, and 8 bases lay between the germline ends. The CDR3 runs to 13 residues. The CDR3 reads CASSLGAGETQYF. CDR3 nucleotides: TGTGCCAGCAGCTTAGGGGCGGGGGAGACCCAGTACTTC.

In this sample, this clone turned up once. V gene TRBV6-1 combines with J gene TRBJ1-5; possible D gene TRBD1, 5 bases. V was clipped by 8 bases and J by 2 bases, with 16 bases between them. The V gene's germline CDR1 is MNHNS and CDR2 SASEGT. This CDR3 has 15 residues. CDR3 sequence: CASRLERGGNQPQHF. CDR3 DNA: TGTGCCAGCCGACTCGAACGGGGGGGCAATCAGCCCCAGCATTTT.

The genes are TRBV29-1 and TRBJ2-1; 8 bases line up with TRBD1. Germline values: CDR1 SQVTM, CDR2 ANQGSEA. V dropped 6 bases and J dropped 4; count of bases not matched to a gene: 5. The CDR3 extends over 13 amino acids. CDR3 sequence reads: CSVLGQEYNEQFF. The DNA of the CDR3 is TGCAGCGTGTTGGGACAGGAGTACAATGAGCAGTTCTTC.

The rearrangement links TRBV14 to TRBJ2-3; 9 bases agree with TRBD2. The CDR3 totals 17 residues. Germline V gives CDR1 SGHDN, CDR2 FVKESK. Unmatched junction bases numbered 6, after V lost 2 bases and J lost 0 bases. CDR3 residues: CASSQLREGPSTDTQYF. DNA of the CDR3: TGTGCCAGCAGCCAACTGCGGGAGGGACCCAGCACAGATACGCAGTATTTT.

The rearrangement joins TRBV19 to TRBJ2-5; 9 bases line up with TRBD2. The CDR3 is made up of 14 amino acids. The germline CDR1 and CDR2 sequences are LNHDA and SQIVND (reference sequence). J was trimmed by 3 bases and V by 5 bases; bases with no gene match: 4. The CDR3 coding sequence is TGTGCCAGTAGTGGCGGGGGGGGGAAAGAGACCCAGTACTTC. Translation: CASSGGGGKETQYF.

CDR3 bases: TGTGCCAGCAGCTTAGGGGGGGGGTACGTGGCGCTGTTTTTT. Encoded protein: CASSLGGGYVALFF. The chain employs TRBV7-2 and TRBJ2-2, with TRBD2 identical over 7 bases. The CDR3 covers 14 residues. V trimming: 1 base; J trimming: 13 bases; junction bases outside the gene matches: 9. Germline CDR1 and CDR2: SGHTA and FQGNSA.

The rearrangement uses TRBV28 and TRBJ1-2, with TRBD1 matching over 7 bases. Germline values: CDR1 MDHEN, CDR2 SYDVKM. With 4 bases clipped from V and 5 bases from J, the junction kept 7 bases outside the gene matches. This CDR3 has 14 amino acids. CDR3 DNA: TGTGCCAGCAGTTCCACCGGACAGGATTATGGCTACACCTTC. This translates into CASSSTGQDYGYTF.

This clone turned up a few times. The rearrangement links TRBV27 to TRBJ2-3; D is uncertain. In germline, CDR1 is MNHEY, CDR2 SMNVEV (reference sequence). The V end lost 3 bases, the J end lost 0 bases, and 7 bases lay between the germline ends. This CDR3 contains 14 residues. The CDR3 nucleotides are TGTGCCAGCAGTTTCCGCGAGAGCACAGATACGCAGTATTTT. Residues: CASSFRESTDTQYF.

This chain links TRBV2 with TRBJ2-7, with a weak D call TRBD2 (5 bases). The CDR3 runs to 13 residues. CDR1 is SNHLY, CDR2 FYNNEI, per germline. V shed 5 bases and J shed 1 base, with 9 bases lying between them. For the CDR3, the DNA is TGTGCCAGCAGTTCGACTACTTCCTACGAGCAGTACTTC. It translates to CASSSTTSYEQYF.

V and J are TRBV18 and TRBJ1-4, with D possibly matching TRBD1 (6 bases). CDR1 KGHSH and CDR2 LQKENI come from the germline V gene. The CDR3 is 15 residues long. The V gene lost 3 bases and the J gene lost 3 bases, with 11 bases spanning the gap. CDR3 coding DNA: TGTGCCAGCTCACCCATAAGACAGGCTAATGAAAAACTGTTTTTT. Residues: CASSPIRQANEKLFF.